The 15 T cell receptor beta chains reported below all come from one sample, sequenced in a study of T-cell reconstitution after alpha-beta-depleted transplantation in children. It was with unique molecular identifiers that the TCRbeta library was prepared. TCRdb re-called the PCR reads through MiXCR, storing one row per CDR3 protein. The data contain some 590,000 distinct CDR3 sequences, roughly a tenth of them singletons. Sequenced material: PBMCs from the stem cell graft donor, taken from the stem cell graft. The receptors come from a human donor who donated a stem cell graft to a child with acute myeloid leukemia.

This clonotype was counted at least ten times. The CDR3 DNA reads TGTGCCAGCAGTACCTCGGGACAGAGATACGAGCAGTACTTC. It yields the protein CASSTSGQRYEQYF. The J gene is TRBJ2-7, the V gene TRBV27, with 7 nucleotides matching TRBD1. Germline V gene data show CDR1 as MNHEY and CDR2 as SMNVEV (reference sequence). J gave up 4 bases and V 5 bases, and 8 bases lay outside the gene matches. This CDR3 spans 14 amino acids.

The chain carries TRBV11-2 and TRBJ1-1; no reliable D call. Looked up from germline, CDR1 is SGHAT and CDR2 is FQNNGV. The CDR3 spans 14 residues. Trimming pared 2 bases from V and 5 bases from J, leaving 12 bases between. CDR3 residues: CASSLIRKRTEAFF. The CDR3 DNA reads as TGTGCCAGCAGCTTAATCAGGAAGAGAACTGAAGCTTTCTTT.

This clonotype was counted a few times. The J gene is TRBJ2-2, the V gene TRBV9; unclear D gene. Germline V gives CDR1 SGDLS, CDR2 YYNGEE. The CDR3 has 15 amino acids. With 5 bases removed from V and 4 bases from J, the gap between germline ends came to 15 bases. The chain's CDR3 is CASRLGNHPTGELFF. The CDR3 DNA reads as TGTGCCAGCAGACTGGGTAACCATCCCACCGGGGAGCTGTTTTTT.

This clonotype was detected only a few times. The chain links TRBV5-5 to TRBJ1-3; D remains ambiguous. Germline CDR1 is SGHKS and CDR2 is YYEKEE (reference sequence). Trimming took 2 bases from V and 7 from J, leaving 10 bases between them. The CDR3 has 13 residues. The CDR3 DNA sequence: TGTGCCAGCAGCTTCACCTTGGCGAACACCATATATTTT. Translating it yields CASSFTLANTIYF.

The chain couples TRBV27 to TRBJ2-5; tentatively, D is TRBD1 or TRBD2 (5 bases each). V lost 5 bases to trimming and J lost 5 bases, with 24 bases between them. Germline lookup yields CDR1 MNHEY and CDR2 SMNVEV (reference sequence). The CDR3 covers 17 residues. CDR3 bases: TGTGCCAGCAGTGGGGCGCCCCCGGGGTCGATTGGGGAGACCCAGTACTTC. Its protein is CASSGAPPGSIGETQYF.

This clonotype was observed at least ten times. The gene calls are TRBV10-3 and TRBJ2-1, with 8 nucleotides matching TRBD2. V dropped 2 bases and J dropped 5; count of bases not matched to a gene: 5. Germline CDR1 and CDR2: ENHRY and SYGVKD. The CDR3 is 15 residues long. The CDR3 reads CAISEGLAVDNEQFF. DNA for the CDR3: TGTGCCATCAGTGAGGGACTAGCTGTCGACAATGAGCAGTTCTTC.

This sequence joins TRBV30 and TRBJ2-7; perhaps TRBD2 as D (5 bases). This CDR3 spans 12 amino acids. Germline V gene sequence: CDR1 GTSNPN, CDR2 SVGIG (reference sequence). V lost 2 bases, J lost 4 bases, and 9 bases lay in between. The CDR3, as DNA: TGTGCCTGGAGTCGAAGGGAGTACGAGCAGTACTTC. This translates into CAWSRREYEQYF. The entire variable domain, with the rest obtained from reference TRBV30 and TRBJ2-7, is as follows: SQTIHQWPATLVQPVGSPLSLECTVEGTSNPNLYWYRQAAGRGLQLLFYSVGIGQISSEVPQNLSASRPQDRQFILSSKKLLLSDSGFYLCAWSRREYEQYFGPGTRLTVT.

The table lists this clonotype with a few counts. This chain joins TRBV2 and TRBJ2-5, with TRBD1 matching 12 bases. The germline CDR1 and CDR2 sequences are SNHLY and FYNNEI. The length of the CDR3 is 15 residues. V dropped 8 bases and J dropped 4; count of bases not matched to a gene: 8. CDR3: CASPGDRGRRETQYF. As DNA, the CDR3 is TGTGCCAGCCCTGGGGACAGGGGGCGCCGAGAGACCCAGTACTTC.

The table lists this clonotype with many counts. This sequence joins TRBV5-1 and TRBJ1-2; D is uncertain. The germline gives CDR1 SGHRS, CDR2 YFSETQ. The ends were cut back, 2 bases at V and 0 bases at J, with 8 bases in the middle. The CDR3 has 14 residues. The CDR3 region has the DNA TGCGCCAGCAGCTTAGCGATAGCTAACTATGGCTACACCTTC. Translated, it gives CASSLAIANYGYTF.

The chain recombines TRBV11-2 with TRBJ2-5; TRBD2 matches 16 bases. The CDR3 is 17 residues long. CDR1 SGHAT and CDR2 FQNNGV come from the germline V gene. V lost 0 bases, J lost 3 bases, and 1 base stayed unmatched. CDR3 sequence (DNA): TGTGCCAGCAGCTTAGAGGGACTAGCGGGAGGGGAAGAGACCCAGTACTTC. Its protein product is CASSLEGLAGGEETQYF.

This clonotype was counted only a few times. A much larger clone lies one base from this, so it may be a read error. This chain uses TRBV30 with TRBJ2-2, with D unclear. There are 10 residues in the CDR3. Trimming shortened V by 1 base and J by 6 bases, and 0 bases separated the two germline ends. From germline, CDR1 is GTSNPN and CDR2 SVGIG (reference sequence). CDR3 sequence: CAWSAGELFF. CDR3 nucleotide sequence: TGTGCCTGGAGTGCCGGGGAGCTGTTTTTT. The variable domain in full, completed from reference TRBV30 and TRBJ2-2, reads SQTIHQWPATLVQPVGSPLSLECTVEGTSNPNLYWYRQAAGRGLQLLFYSVGIGQISSEVPQNLSASRPQDRQFILSSKKLLLSDSGFYLCAWSAGELFFGEGSRLTVL.

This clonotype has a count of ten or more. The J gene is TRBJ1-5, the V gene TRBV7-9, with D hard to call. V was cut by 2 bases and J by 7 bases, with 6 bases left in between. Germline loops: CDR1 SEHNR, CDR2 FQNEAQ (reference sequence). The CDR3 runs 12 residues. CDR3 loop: CASSLSEQPQHF. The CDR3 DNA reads TGTGCCAGCAGCTTATCCGAACAGCCCCAGCATTTT.

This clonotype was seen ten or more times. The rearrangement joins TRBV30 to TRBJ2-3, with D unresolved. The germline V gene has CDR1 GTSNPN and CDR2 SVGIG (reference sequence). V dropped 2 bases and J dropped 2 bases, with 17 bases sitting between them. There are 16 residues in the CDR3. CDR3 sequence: CAWSNPGSPLTDTQYF. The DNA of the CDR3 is TGTGCCTGGAGTAACCCGGGCAGCCCTCTCACAGATACGCAGTATTTT.

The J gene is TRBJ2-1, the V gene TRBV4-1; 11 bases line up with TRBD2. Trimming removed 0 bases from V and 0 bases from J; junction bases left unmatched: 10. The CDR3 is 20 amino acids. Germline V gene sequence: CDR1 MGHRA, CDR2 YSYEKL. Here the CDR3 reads CASSQDGLGLAVFSYNEQFF. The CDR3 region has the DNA TGCGCCAGCAGCCAAGATGGGTTGGGACTAGCGGTCTTCTCCTACAATGAGCAGTTCTTC.

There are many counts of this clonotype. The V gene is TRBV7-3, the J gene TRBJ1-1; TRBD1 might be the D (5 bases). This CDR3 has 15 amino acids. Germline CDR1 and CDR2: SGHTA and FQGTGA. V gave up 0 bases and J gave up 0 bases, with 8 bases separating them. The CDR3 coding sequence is TGTGCCAGCAGCTTAACGTCAGGGATGAACACTGAAGCTTTCTTT. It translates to CASSLTSGMNTEAFF.